The 13 T cell receptor beta chains given below trace back to one sample, sequenced in a study of cytomegalovirus exposure and HLA in healthy donors. The PCR was carried out with 60 Vbeta primers and 13 Jbeta primers. Clones were read by immunoSEQ multiplex PCR, and TCRdb kept only the in-frame ones, dropping some. The data contain some 170,000 clones, 72% of them seen just once; the ten biggest clones take up under 2.5%. The source material was PBMCs. The receptors derive from a human donor in good health.

This clone was seen a handful of times. The J gene is TRBJ1-2, the V gene TRBV19; TRBD1 aligns across 11 bases. There are 14 residues in the CDR3. The J segment lost 4 bases and the V segment lost 3 bases, leaving 1 base of the junction unmatched. Germline-derived CDR1 and CDR2 are LNHDA and SQIVND (reference sequence). The CDR3 loop reads CASSMGQGGYGYTF. The CDR3 nucleotides read TGTGCCAGTAGTATGGGACAGGGGGGCTATGGCTACACCTTC.

The chain is built from TRBV6-5 and TRBJ2-5; TRBD2 agrees at 9 bases. From germline, CDR1 is MNHEY and CDR2 SVGAGI. V trimming: 6 bases; J trimming: 4 bases; junction bases outside the gene matches: 6. The CDR3 consists of 14 residues. As DNA, the CDR3 is TGTGCCAGCAGAGGTAGCGGGGGACCAGAGACCCAGTACTTC. As protein: CASRGSGGPETQYF.

This chain links TRBV19 with TRBJ1-4; D is possibly TRBD1 (5 bases). Trimming removed 7 bases at V and 3 bases at J, with 12 bases between. Germline-derived CDR1 and CDR2 are LNHDA and SQIVND (reference sequence). The length of the CDR3 is 14 residues. CDR3 sequence reads: CASKWGSANEKLFF. CDR3 bases: TGTGCCAGTAAATGGGGCTCGGCTAATGAAAAACTGTTTTTT.

The rearrangement joins TRBV2 to TRBJ2-2, with 10 bases that match TRBD2. CDR3 size: 13 residues. Germline lookup yields CDR1 SNHLY and CDR2 FYNNEI. CDR3 loop: CATKRGGPGELFF. CDR3 DNA sequence: TGTGCGACCAAGCGGGGGGGCCCCGGGGAGCTGTTTTTT. The full variable domain, in which reference TRBV2 and TRBJ2-2 provide the parts outside the CDR3, is EPEVTQTPSHQVTQMGQEVILRCVPISNHLYFYWYRQILGQKVEFLVSFYNNEISEKSEIFDDQFSVERPDGSNFTLKIRSTKLEDSAMYFCATKRGGPGELFFGEGSRLTVL.

This clone showed up just a few times. The chain joins TRBV11-2 to TRBJ2-3; TRBD1 is a possible D gene (6 bases). The CDR3 runs to 14 residues. V lost 4 bases and J lost 0, with 8 bases in between. Germline V gene lookup returns CDR1 SGHAT and CDR2 FQNNGV. The CDR3 region is CASSSDRSTDTQYF. The CDR3 bases are TGTGCCAGCAGCTCGGACAGAAGCACAGATACGCAGTATTTT. The variable domain in full, completed from reference TRBV11-2 and TRBJ2-3, reads EAGVAQSPRYKIIEKRQSVAFWCNPISGHATLYWYQQILGQGPKLLIQFQNNGVVDDSQLPKDRFSAERLKGVDSTLKIQPAKLEDSAVYLCASSSDRSTDTQYFGPGTRLTVL.

V gene TRBV19 combines with J gene TRBJ2-2, with no clear D. Germline loops: CDR1 LNHDA, CDR2 SQIVND (reference sequence). The length of the CDR3 is 15 residues. V gave up 7 bases and J gave up 6 bases, with 18 bases separating them. The CDR3 region has the DNA TGTGCCAGTAATGGGTTGCGGAGAGACGCCGGGGAGCTGTTTTTT. This sequence encodes CASNGLRRDAGELFF.

The chain joins TRBV6-6 to TRBJ1-2; weak D call: TRBD1 (6 bases). Trimming left V 7 bases short and J 0 bases short, with 12 bases between. The CDR3 contains 14 residues. Germline CDR1 is MNHNY and CDR2 is SVGAGI (reference sequence). CDR3 sequence (DNA): TGTGCCAGCACCGTAGACAGGACTAACTATGGCTACACCTTC. Its translation: CASTVDRTNYGYTF.

The chain employs TRBV18 and TRBJ2-1; no reliable D call. The ends were cut back, 3 bases at V and 0 bases at J, with 9 bases in the middle. This CDR3 is 15 amino acids long. Germline V gene lookup returns CDR1 KGHSH and CDR2 LQKENI. CDR3 region: CASSPLHYSYNEQFF. In nucleotides, the CDR3 is TGTGCCAGCTCACCTCTACACTACTCCTACAATGAGCAGTTCTTC.

The chain is built from TRBV5-6 and TRBJ2-7; the match to TRBD2 covers 13 bases. The CDR3 totals 15 residues. CDR1 is SGHDT, CDR2 YYEEEE, per germline. V was pared by 2 bases and J by 4 bases, with 3 bases of the junction left unmatched. CDR3 loop: CASSFGLAGDYEQYF. CDR3 sequence (DNA): TGTGCCAGCAGCTTCGGACTAGCGGGGGATTACGAGCAGTACTTC.

This chain links TRBV14 with TRBJ2-7; maybe TRBD2 (6 bases). V was clipped by 4 bases and J by 5 bases, with 9 bases between them. The germline V gene encodes CDR1 SGHDN and CDR2 FVKESK. This CDR3 contains 12 residues. The CDR3 DNA reads TGTGCCAGCAGCCGGACTACCCACGAGCAGTACTTC. It encodes CASSRTTHEQYF.

J is TRBJ2-7 and V is TRBV27, with a tentative D call TRBD1 (6 bases). The V gene lost 6 bases and the J gene lost 6 bases, with 15 bases spanning the gap. The CDR3 has 13 residues. In germline, CDR1 is MNHEY, CDR2 SMNVEV (reference sequence). The DNA for the CDR3 is TGTGCCAGCAGCCTCACAGGGTCCCGCGAGCAGTACTTC. This sequence encodes CASSLTGSREQYF.

This clone has only one observation. The chain joins TRBV6-6 to TRBJ1-3; D may be TRBD1 (5 bases). Trimming stripped 8 bases from V and 6 bases from J, with 17 bases between. The CDR3 length is 14 residues. Germline V gene lookup returns CDR1 MNHNY and CDR2 SVGAGI (reference sequence). CDR3 DNA: TGTGCCAGCCGGCCCCAGGGTTGGGCAAACACCATATATTTT. Amino acid sequence: CASRPQGWANTIYF.

The rearrangement uses TRBV10-3 and TRBJ1-5; 7 bases are a match to TRBD1. In germline, CDR1 is ENHRY, CDR2 SYGVKD. The CDR3 is made up of 15 amino acids. V was clipped by 0 bases and J by 7 bases; unmatched bases: 6. The CDR3 loop reads CAISESDRAGQPQHF. The CDR3 nucleotides are TGTGCCATCAGTGAGTCCGACAGGGCCGGACAGCCCCAGCATTTT.